A single sample gave rise to the 14 T cell receptor beta chains below, sequenced in a study of OX40 agonist ivuxolimab in advanced cancers. Sequenced by immunoSEQ multiplex PCR; TCRdb stores in-frame clones only, minus some. This table has some 9,300 clones, less than 65% appearing once. The specimen was CD4+ or CD8+ T cells sorted from blood, collected in a trial of the OX40 agonist ivuxolimab. The receptors stem from an adult with an advanced solid tumor such as melanoma, head and neck, liver or kidney cancer.

V gene TRBV29-1 combines with J gene TRBJ1-1; D gene ambiguous. CDR1 is SQVTM, CDR2 ANQGSEA, per germline. The CDR3 runs to 13 residues. The V gene lost 5 bases and the J gene lost 6 bases, with 16 bases spanning the gap. The CDR3 bases are TGCAGCGTTCAGGCTAGTTCAGGAGCTGAAGCTTTCTTT. It codes for CSVQASSGAEAFF.

This chain links TRBV9 with TRBJ2-1; D call uncertain. The length of the CDR3 is 13 residues. The V gene's germline CDR1 is SGDLS and CDR2 YYNGEE. V was trimmed by 0 bases and J by 7 bases, leaving 8 bases between them. CDR3 in amino acids: CASSVVSQNEQFF. CDR3 bases: TGTGCCAGCAGCGTAGTTAGCCAGAATGAGCAGTTCTTC.

This clone is labeled as large. The rearrangement uses TRBV7-9 and TRBJ1-1; D unclear. Germline CDR1 reads SEHNR; CDR2 reads FQNEAQ (reference sequence). The CDR3 consists of 12 residues. The V end was cut by 4 bases, the J end by 6 bases, with 9 bases between. This CDR3 reads CASSSGRPEAFF. The CDR3 coding sequence is TGTGCCAGCAGCTCAGGACGGCCTGAAGCTTTCTTT.

The chain employs TRBV7-9 and TRBJ1-1; 8 nucleotides match TRBD1. V gave up 7 bases and J gave up 1 base; unmatched junction bases: 2. The CDR3 has 13 residues. From germline, CDR1 is SEHNR and CDR2 FQNEAQ (reference sequence). The CDR3 is CASKDRANTEAFF. DNA for the CDR3: TGTGCCAGCAAGGACAGGGCGAACACTGAAGCTTTCTTT.

The chain employs TRBV9 and TRBJ2-3; 7 positions agree with TRBD2. Germline V lookup: CDR1 SGDLS, CDR2 YYNGEE. The CDR3 runs 14 residues. The V gene end was trimmed by 3 bases and the J gene end by 2 bases; junction bases not matched to a gene: 3. CDR3 sequence (DNA): TGTGCCAGCAGCGGAACTAGCGTCACAGATACGCAGTATTTT. It yields the protein CASSGTSVTDTQYF.

This clone was seen ten or more times. V is TRBV19 and J is TRBJ2-1, with 7 bases identical to TRBD2. After removal of 2 bases from V and 6 bases from J, the junction contained 7 bases not matched to a gene. The CDR3 spans 15 residues. Germline V lookup: CDR1 LNHDA, CDR2 SQIVND (reference sequence). CDR3 sequence (DNA): TGTGCCAGTAGTATAACGGGAGGAGGGCTCAATGAGCAGTTCTTC. Protein sequence: CASSITGGGLNEQFF.

This clone was recorded many times. The V call is TRBV5-8, the J call TRBJ1-1; the D is unclear. The V end lost 0 bases, the J end lost 6 bases, and 15 bases lay between the germline ends. The length of the CDR3 is 15 residues. Germline loops: CDR1 SGHTS, CDR2 YDEGEE. CDR3 in amino acids: CASSLGPWESAEAFF. The CDR3, as DNA: TGTGCCAGCAGCTTGGGGCCCTGGGAATCCGCTGAAGCTTTCTTT.

This chain connects TRBV30 to TRBJ2-7; 10 bases match TRBD2. Germline lookup yields CDR1 GTSNPN and CDR2 SVGIG (reference sequence). The CDR3 contains 13 residues. V lost 4 bases to trimming and J lost 7 bases; unmatched junction nucleotides: 7. CDR3 sequence reads: CAWTSGSVTEQYF. CDR3 in DNA: TGTGCCTGGACTAGCGGGAGCGTAACAGAGCAGTACTTC.

The V call is TRBV5-1, the J call TRBJ2-7; no firm D call. CDR3 length equals 16 residues. Per germline, CDR1 SGHRS and CDR2 YFSETQ. V lost 4 bases to trimming and J lost 0 bases, with 17 bases between them. The CDR3 loop is CASSTGLQTGSYEQYF. Here the CDR3 DNA reads TGCGCCAGCAGCACGGGTCTTCAGACGGGCTCCTACGAGCAGTACTTC.

CDR3 nucleotide sequence: TGTGCCAGCAGCGTAGAGGGTAGCGGGAGCCCCCTCTACAATGAGCAGTTCTTC. Encoded protein: CASSVEGSGSPLYNEQFF. The gene calls are TRBV9 and TRBJ2-1; 9 bases match TRBD2. CDR1 is SGDLS, CDR2 YYNGEE, per germline. The CDR3 is 18 residues long. The ends lost 0 bases at V and 3 bases at J; junction bases unmatched: 10.

The rearrangement joins TRBV4-1 to TRBJ2-2, with 10 bases that match TRBD1. This CDR3 region has 17 residues. The germline CDR1 and CDR2 sequences are MGHRA and YSYEKL. V was clipped by 2 bases and J by 5 bases; unmatched bases: 8. CDR3 bases: TGCGCCAGCAGCCAAATGAGGGGGACAGGGGATACCGGGGAGCTGTTTTTT. Protein: CASSQMRGTGDTGELFF.

The gene calls are TRBV19 and TRBJ1-1, with TRBD1 as a possible D gene (5 bases). Trimming took 6 bases from V and 1 from J, leaving 12 bases between them. CDR1 LNHDA and CDR2 SQIVND come from the germline V gene (reference sequence). This CDR3 spans 14 amino acids. CDR3 residues: CASSQGASNTEAFF. In nucleotides, the CDR3 is TGTGCCAGTAGCCAAGGGGCTTCGAACACTGAAGCTTTCTTT.

This chain links TRBV2 with TRBJ2-5; D might be TRBD1 or TRBD2, each matching 5 bases. Trimming cost V 3 bases and J 1 base, with 9 bases left between them. The CDR3 is 14 amino acids. Germline CDR1 reads SNHLY; CDR2 reads FYNNEI. The CDR3 protein is CASSDPGTQETQYF. The CDR3 DNA sequence: TGTGCCAGCAGTGATCCCGGGACCCAAGAGACCCAGTACTTC.

Ten or more counts support this clone. The rearrangement joins TRBV30 to TRBJ2-7; 7 nucleotides match TRBD1. There are 11 residues in the CDR3. V was clipped by 5 bases and J by 6 bases; unmatched bases: 4. The germline CDR1 and CDR2 sequences are GTSNPN and SVGIG (reference sequence). The CDR3 loop reads CAWGEGAEQYF. CDR3 nucleotide sequence: TGTGCCTGGGGAGAGGGGGCCGAGCAGTACTTC.